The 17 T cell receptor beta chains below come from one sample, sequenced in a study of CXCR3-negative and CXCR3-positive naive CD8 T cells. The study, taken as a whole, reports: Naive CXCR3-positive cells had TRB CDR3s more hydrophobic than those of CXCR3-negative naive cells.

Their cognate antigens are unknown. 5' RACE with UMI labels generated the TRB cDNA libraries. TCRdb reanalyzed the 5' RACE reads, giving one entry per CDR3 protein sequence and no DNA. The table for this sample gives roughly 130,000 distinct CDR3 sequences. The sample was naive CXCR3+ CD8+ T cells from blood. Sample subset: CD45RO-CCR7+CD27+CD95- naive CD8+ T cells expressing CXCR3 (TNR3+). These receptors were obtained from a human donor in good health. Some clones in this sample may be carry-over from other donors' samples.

This CDR3 reads CASSLRAENTEAFF. The V call is TRBV7-9, the J call TRBJ1-1. Germline loops: CDR1 SEHNR, CDR2 FQNEAQ (reference sequence). The CDR3 totals 14 residues.

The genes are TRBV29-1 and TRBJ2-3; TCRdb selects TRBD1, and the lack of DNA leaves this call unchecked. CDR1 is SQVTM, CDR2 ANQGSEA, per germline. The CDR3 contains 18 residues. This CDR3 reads CSVSPGQGTPDPTDTQYF.

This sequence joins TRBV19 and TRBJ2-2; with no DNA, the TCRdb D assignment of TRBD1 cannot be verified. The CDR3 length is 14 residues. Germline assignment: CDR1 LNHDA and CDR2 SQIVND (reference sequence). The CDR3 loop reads CASSTGMDTGELFF.

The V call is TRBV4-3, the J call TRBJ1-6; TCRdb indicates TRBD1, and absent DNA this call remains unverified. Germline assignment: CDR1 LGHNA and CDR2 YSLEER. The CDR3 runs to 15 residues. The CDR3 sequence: CASSRDRGQNSPLHF.

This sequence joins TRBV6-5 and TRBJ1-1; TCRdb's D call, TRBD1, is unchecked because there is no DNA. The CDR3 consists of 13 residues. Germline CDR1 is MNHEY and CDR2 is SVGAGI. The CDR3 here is CASSYQGNTEAFF.

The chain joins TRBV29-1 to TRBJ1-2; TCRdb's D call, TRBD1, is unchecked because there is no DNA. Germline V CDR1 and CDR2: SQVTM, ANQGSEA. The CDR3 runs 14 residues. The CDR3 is CSVDRGNSNYGYTF.

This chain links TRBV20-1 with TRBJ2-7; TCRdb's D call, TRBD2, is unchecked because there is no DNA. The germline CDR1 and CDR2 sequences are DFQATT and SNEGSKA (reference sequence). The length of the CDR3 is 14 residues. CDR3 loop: CSASQDGISYEQYF.

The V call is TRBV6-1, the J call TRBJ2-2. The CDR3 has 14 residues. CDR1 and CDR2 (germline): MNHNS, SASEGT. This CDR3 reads CASKAKTNTGELFF.

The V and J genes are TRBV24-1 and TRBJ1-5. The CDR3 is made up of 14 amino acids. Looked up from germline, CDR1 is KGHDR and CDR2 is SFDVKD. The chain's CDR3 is CATSDLRSNQPQHF.

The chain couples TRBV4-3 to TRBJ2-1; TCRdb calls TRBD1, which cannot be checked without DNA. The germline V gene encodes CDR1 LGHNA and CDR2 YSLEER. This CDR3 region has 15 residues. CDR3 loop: CASSQDRTGYNEQFF.

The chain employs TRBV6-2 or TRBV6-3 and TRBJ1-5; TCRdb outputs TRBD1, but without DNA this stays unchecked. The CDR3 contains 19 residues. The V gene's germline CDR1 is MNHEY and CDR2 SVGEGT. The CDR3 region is CASSLLRDLRKGRNQPKHF.

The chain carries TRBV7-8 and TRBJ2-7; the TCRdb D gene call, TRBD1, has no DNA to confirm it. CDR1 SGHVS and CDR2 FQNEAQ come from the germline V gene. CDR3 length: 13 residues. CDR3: CASSLPPWYEQYF.

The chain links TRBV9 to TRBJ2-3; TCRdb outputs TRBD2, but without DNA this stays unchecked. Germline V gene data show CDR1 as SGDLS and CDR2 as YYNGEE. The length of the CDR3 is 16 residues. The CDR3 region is CASSGLAGADTDTQYF.

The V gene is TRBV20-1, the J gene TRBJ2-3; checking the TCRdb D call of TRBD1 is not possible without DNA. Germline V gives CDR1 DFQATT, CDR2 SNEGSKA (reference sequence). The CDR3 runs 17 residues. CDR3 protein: CSARSGMGRVSTDTQYF.

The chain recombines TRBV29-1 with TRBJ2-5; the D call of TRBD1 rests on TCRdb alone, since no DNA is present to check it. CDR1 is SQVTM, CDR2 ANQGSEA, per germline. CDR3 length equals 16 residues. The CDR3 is CSVAWGVVGREETQYF.

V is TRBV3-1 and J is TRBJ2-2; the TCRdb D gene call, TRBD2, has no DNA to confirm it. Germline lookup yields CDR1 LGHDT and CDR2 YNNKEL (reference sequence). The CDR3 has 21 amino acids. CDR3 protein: CASSQESLGLAGGRRAGELFF.

CDR3: CASSYLNLGSAEQYF. This chain joins TRBV6-2 or TRBV6-3 and TRBJ2-7. The CDR3 sequence is 15 residues long. Germline lookup yields CDR1 MNHEY and CDR2 SVGEGT.